These 24 T cell receptor beta chains came from one sample sequenced in a study of T cells in localized non-small cell lung cancer. The table came from immunoSEQ multiplex PCR; TCRdb's copy has only in-frame clones and leaves some out. The sample holds about 3,700 clones, about 26% seen once. The sample was lung tumor tissue, taken before any cancer treatment. These receptors were taken from a woman aged 40-75 years with stage I lung adenocarcinoma.

This clone was detected a few times. V is TRBV6-8 and J is TRBJ1-5; D not certain. From germline, CDR1 is MNHGY and CDR2 SAAAGT. CDR3 size: 12 residues. Trimming removed 5 bases at V and 3 bases at J, with 5 bases between. CDR3 nucleotides: TGTGCCAGCAGTCAACCCAATCAGCCCCAGCATTTT. Amino acid sequence: CASSQPNQPQHF.

This clone was detected a few times. The CDR3 is CASKPGLAGSGGEQFF. Written as DNA, the CDR3 is TGTGCCAGCAAACCGGGACTAGCAGGATCGGGAGGTGAGCAGTTCTTC. The chain links TRBV2 to TRBJ2-1; TRBD2 aligns across 9 bases. The germline V gene has CDR1 SNHLY and CDR2 FYNNEI. V was clipped by 7 bases and J by 9 bases; unmatched bases: 16. The length of the CDR3 is 16 residues.

The chain carries TRBV9 and TRBJ1-2, with 7 nucleotides matching TRBD1. This CDR3 is 16 amino acids long. J gave up 0 bases and V 0 bases, and 5 bases lay outside the gene matches. The germline V gene has CDR1 SGDLS and CDR2 YYNGEE. The CDR3 is CASSVVPRGTNYGYTF. DNA for the CDR3: TGTGCCAGCAGCGTAGTCCCCAGGGGGACTAACTATGGCTACACCTTC.

The J gene is TRBJ1-1, the V gene TRBV5-1; D uncertain. CDR1 is SGHRS and CDR2 is YFSETQ in the germline V gene. The V end was cut by 0 bases, the J end by 5 bases, with 11 bases between. CDR3 size: 14 residues. The CDR3 DNA reads as TGCGCCAGCAGCTTGGTACAAAGTGGGACTGAAGCTTTCTTT. Its translation: CASSLVQSGTEAFF.

Judged by abundance, this clone is large. The chain couples TRBV6-8 to TRBJ2-4; 10 bases match TRBD1. Per the germline V gene, CDR1 is MNHGY and CDR2 is SAAAGT. V trimming: 7 bases; J trimming: 1 base; junction bases outside the gene matches: 16. The length of the CDR3 is 19 residues. The CDR3 DNA reads TGTGCCAGCACCGCGACAGGGGGCCTGCCGGGTAAGGCCAAAAACATTCAGTACTTC. Translation: CASTATGGLPGKAKNIQYF.

The chain joins TRBV19 to TRBJ2-1; D possibly corresponds to TRBD2 (5 bases). V gave up 6 bases and J gave up 6 bases, with 21 bases separating them. The CDR3 has 16 amino acids. CDR1 LNHDA and CDR2 SQIVND come from the germline V gene (reference sequence). CDR3 amino acids: CASRLSHSGGLNEQFF. CDR3 DNA: TGTGCCAGTAGACTGTCCCACAGCGGCGGTCTCAATGAGCAGTTCTTC.

This clone was seen a handful of times. V usage is TRBV6-8 and J usage is TRBJ2-5; 9 bases agree with TRBD1. The CDR3 length is 16 residues. V was clipped by 6 bases and J by 4 bases; unmatched bases: 12. Germline V CDR1 and CDR2: MNHGY, SAAAGT. CDR3 in amino acids: CASSDRGSLRGETQYF. CDR3 DNA sequence: TGTGCCAGCAGCGACAGGGGGTCTTTGCGGGGAGAGACCCAGTACTTC.

This clone was seen more than once but under ten times. The V call is TRBV11-3, the J call TRBJ1-1, with a possible D match to TRBD1 (5 bases). V was shortened by 5 bases and J by 3 bases, with 13 bases between the two germline ends. The CDR3 is made up of 14 amino acids. Germline V CDR1 and CDR2: SGHNT, YENEEA. CDR3 in DNA: TGTGCCAGCAGCCTCCGGACACAGTACACTGAAGCTTTCTTT. Its translation: CASSLRTQYTEAFF. The full variable domain, with the rest looked up from reference TRBV11-3 and TRBJ1-1, is EAGVVQSPRYKIIEKKQPVAFWCNPISGHNTLYWYLQNLGQGPELLIRYENEEAVDDSQLPKDRFSAERLKGVDSTLKIQPAELGDSAVYLCASSLRTQYTEAFFGQGTRLTVV.

Only a few counts were recorded for this clone. The chain carries TRBV6-7 and TRBJ1-1, with D tentatively TRBD1 (5 bases). TRBV6-7 is an open reading frame, and its role is uncertain. The CDR3 has 11 residues. V was cut by 7 bases and J by 5 bases, with 8 bases left in between. The CDR3 is CASNQGTEAFF. The CDR3, as DNA: TGTGCCAGCAACCAGGGTACTGAAGCTTTCTTT.

The chain's CDR3 is CASTFDRAGQPQHF. The CDR3 nucleotides read TGTGCCAGTACCTTCGACAGGGCGGGTCAGCCCCAGCATTTT. V usage is TRBV19 and J usage is TRBJ1-5; the match to TRBD1 covers 7 bases. V gave up 7 bases and J gave up 6 bases; unmatched junction bases: 9. Germline CDR1 and CDR2: LNHDA and SQIVND (reference sequence). The CDR3 runs to 14 residues.

This chain joins TRBV18 and TRBJ2-7; a possible D gene is TRBD1 (6 bases). Trimming removed 3 bases from V and 2 bases from J, with 14 bases in between. Germline V gene lookup returns CDR1 KGHSH and CDR2 LQKENI. The CDR3 is 15 residues long. The CDR3 is CASSPSVNRAYEQYF. CDR3 nucleotide sequence: TGTGCCAGCTCACCCTCAGTCAACAGGGCCTACGAGCAGTACTTC.

The chain uses TRBV18 and TRBJ1-2; a possible D gene is TRBD1 (5 bases). Germline-derived CDR1 and CDR2 are KGHSH and LQKENI. The CDR3 consists of 15 residues. V lost 3 bases to trimming and J lost 0 bases, with 11 bases between them. CDR3 coding DNA: TGTGCCAGCTCACCGCAGGGTAACACTAACTATGGCTACACCTTC. Translated: CASSPQGNTNYGYTF.

CDR3 amino acids: CASSSTLGSYEQYF. Here the CDR3 DNA reads TGTGCCAGCAGTTCCACACTAGGCTCCTACGAGCAGTACTTC. This sequence joins TRBV27 and TRBJ2-7; D possibly corresponds to TRBD2 (5 bases). Trimming took 4 bases from V and 0 from J, leaving 10 bases between them. Germline lookup yields CDR1 MNHEY and CDR2 SMNVEV (reference sequence). This CDR3 region has 14 residues.

This clone has a handful of counts. This chain links TRBV6-7 with TRBJ2-1, with unresolved D. TRBV6-7 is known as an ORF, though its function is uncertain. The CDR3 has 14 amino acids. The V end was cut by 6 bases, the J end by 0 bases, with 9 bases between. In DNA form, the CDR3 reads TGTGCCAGCAGGAAGGGTAGCTCCTACAATGAGCAGTTCTTC. It translates to CASRKGSSYNEQFF.

V usage is TRBV9 and J usage is TRBJ1-1; 8 bases are shared with TRBD1. The CDR3 extends over 14 amino acids. V shed 5 bases, J shed 5 bases, and the junction held 8 bases outside the gene matches. Germline V CDR1 and CDR2: SGDLS, YYNGEE. The chain's CDR3 is CASRAQGGRTEAFF. The CDR3, as DNA: TGTGCCAGCAGGGCACAGGGGGGTAGAACTGAAGCTTTCTTT.

This clone has a count of ten or more. The chain carries TRBV11-3 and TRBJ2-1; D perhaps matches TRBD2 (5 bases). The CDR3 consists of 16 residues. Germline V gene lookup returns CDR1 SGHNT and CDR2 YENEEA. V gave up 0 bases and J gave up 5 bases, with 14 bases separating them. CDR3 sequence: CASSLDRGGKNNEQFF. The CDR3 bases are TGTGCCAGCAGCTTAGATCGAGGAGGAAAAAACAATGAGCAGTTCTTC.

The genes are TRBV12-5 and TRBJ2-7; 12 bases map to TRBD2. The ends lost 1 base at V and 5 bases at J; junction bases unmatched: 6. Germline V gene lookup returns CDR1 LGHNT and CDR2 FRNRAP. The CDR3 contains 16 residues. The CDR3: CASGLGILAGGHEQYF. CDR3 nucleotides: TGTGCTAGTGGTTTGGGAATTCTAGCGGGGGGGCACGAGCAGTACTTC. The entire variable domain, with the rest obtained from reference TRBV12-5 and TRBJ2-7, is as follows: DARVTQTPRHKVTEMGQEVTMRCQPILGHNTVFWYRQTMMQGLELLAYFRNRAPLDDSGMPKDRFSAEMPDATLATLKIQPSEPRDSAVYFCASGLGILAGGHEQYFGPGTRLTVT.

This clone was counted between two and nine times. In DNA, the CDR3 is TGTGCCAGCAGTTCCCACGGTGCAGGTGAGCAGTACTTC. This codes for CASSSHGAGEQYF. The rearrangement joins TRBV28 to TRBJ2-7; D uncertain. CDR3 length: 13 amino acids. CDR1 and CDR2 (germline): MDHEN, SYDVKM. The V and J ends lost 4 bases and 7 bases respectively, with 14 bases between them.

This clone has more than one count but fewer than ten. V and J are TRBV2 and TRBJ2-1, with TRBD2 as a possible D gene (7 bases). Germline CDR1 is SNHLY and CDR2 is FYNNEI. CDR3 length equals 16 residues. The V end lost 4 bases, the J end lost 4 bases, and 17 bases lay between the germline ends. CDR3: CASSAAGGGGYNEQFF. The CDR3 coding sequence is TGTGCCAGCAGTGCCGCTGGGGGGGGCGGTTACAATGAGCAGTTCTTC.

This clone showed up just a few times. The chain uses TRBV19 and TRBJ1-1, with 11 bases fitting TRBD1. The germline CDR1 and CDR2 sequences are LNHDA and SQIVND (reference sequence). The CDR3 totals 16 residues. The junction had 6 bases not matched to a gene; V was cut back by 2 bases and J by 4 bases. Written as DNA, the CDR3 is TGTGCCAGTAGTATATTGGGACAGGGGGAAGGCACTGAAGCTTTCTTT. Amino acid sequence: CASSILGQGEGTEAFF.

This clone was recorded a few times. This chain connects TRBV19 to TRBJ1-2; 7 nucleotides line up with TRBD1. Unmatched junction bases numbered 6, after V lost 5 bases and J lost 6 bases. Germline-derived CDR1 and CDR2 are LNHDA and SQIVND (reference sequence). This CDR3 is 13 amino acids long. The DNA for the CDR3 is TGTGCCAGTAGTTCCCGGGACAGAAATGGCTACACCTTC. It translates to CASSSRDRNGYTF.

CDR3 protein: CASSRLAGYYNEQFF. The CDR3 coding sequence is TGTGCCAGCAGTCGACTAGCGGGATACTACAATGAGCAGTTCTTC. This sequence joins TRBV28 and TRBJ2-1; TRBD2 agrees at 11 bases. The germline gives CDR1 MDHEN, CDR2 SYDVKM. Trimming cost V 5 bases and J 3 bases; bases outside gene matches: 3. The CDR3 consists of 15 residues.

A few counts support this clone. The J gene is TRBJ1-4, the V gene TRBV28, with D tentatively TRBD1 (6 bases). Looked up from germline, CDR1 is MDHEN and CDR2 is SYDVKM. This CDR3 contains 15 residues. The ends were cut back, 2 bases at V and 8 bases at J, with 15 bases in the middle. In DNA form, the CDR3 reads TGTGCCAGCAGTTTAGGGGGGGCGAGGAGCGAAAAACTGTTTTTT. Its protein is CASSLGGARSEKLFF.

The chain links TRBV14 to TRBJ2-7; D unresolved. Trimming stripped 3 bases from V and 4 bases from J, with 4 bases between. CDR1 and CDR2 (germline): SGHDN, FVKESK. The CDR3 runs 11 residues. The CDR3 DNA sequence: TGTGCCAGCAGCCATGGGTACGAGCAGTACTTC. This codes for CASSHGYEQYF.